This T cell receptor (beta chain) stems from a study of vaccination effects on CD4 cells after COVID-19. Study overall: Each person got two doses of an mRNA SARS-CoV-2 vaccine, BNT162b2 or mRNA-1273.

With respect to this clone: Antigen unknown.

Germline assignment: CDR1 MNHNS and CDR2 SASEGT. The CDR3 covers 16 residues. With V trimmed by 4 bases and J by 0 bases, 5 bases remained unmatched. Here immunoSEQ multiplex PCR was the method, and the copy in TCRdb shows in-frame clones only, minus some. Of 20,000 or so clones listed, around 66% were seen once; the top ten hold approximately 12%. Viral peptide pool expansion of antigen-specific CD4+ T cells preceded sequencing in the ViraFEST assay. Investigators separated out CD4+ T cells once 10 days of culture had passed. Every well got 2 million to 2.5 million PBMC, which were grown with around 10 IU/ml IL-2 and about 9.5 ug/ml peptides. IL-2 medium took the place of half the medium on both days 3 and 7.

This TCR was recovered from a human donor who received a COVID-19 vaccine. The input for sequencing was CD4+ T cells from PBMCs cultured with HCoV-229E spike peptides, taken before COVID-19 vaccination. This rearrangement joins TRBV6-1 to TRBJ1-5, with TRBD1 identical over 8 bases. The CDR3 DNA reads as TGTGCCAGCAGTGGGGGGACAGGACATAGCAATCAGCCCCAGCATTTT. The encoded protein is CASSGGTGHSNQPQHF.